This TCR beta chain was observed in a study of blood T cell repertoires in COVID-19. Study-wide background: Both acute and convalescent COVID-19 samples were obtained from the United States, Italy and Spain. PBMCs, B-cell-depleted T cells, or T cells were the source of the cDNA or gDNA that made up the material.

This CDR3 has 16 amino acids. Germline loops: CDR1 SGDLS, CDR2 YYNGEE. Losses at the gene ends were 2 bases for V and 0 bases for J; bases not matched to a gene: 6. Per the original methods: Amplification of reference gene primers provided the estimated nucleated cell counts. Clones were sequenced by immunoSEQ multiplex PCR, and TCRdb holds only the in-frame ones, with some missing. That table is the source of V, J and clone size, and D and trimming were worked out from the DNA. The sample contains about 87,000 clones, approximately 92% of which appear only once. The sequence was obtained from a woman of 80 years or more with active COVID-19. What was sequenced was peripheral blood. This chain joins TRBV9 and TRBJ2-3, with 7 bases lining up with TRBD1. CDR3 nucleotide sequence: TGTGCCAGCAGCGTTGGGGACAGCGCTAGCACAGATACGCAGTATTTT. It codes for CASSVGDSASTDTQYF.